This TCR beta chain was recorded in a study of T-cell reconstitution after alpha-beta-depleted transplantation in children. This clonotype was detected only a few times. V dropped 3 bases and J dropped 2; count of bases not matched to a gene: 12. The length of the CDR3 is 16 residues. Germline CDR1 and CDR2: DFQATT and SNEGSKA (reference sequence). Unique molecular identifiers were built into the TCRbeta library. TCRdb reprocessed the PCR reads via MiXCR and lists one record per CDR3 protein. The sample carries some 530,000 distinct CDR3 sequences, around 12% recorded once. The sequence derives from a human donor who donated a stem cell graft to a child with combined immunodeficiency. This sequence joins TRBV20-1 and TRBJ1-2; 7 nucleotides line up with TRBD1. The specimen comprised PBMCs from the stem cell graft donor, sampled from the stem cell graft. CDR3 amino acids: CSASGIRTGGNYGYTF. The CDR3 region has the DNA TGCAGTGCTAGCGGAATACGGACAGGAGGGAACTATGGCTACACCTTC.